Listed here are 16 T cell receptor beta chains from one sample, sequenced in a study of radiation and T cells in renal cell carcinoma. As for time point: baseline pretreatment blood. Stated treatment: 15 Gy SBRT to primary tumor, nephrectomy 4 weeks later. Clones were read by immunoSEQ multiplex PCR, and TCRdb kept only the in-frame ones, dropping some. The sample has about 49,000 clones, about 83% seen once; the top ten hold 25% to 35%. This sample comprised blood, obtained from a patient whose treatment included radiotherapy and nephrectomy. The receptors here all came from a woman in her seventies with renal cell carcinoma.

This clone was counted a few times. The chain couples TRBV5-1 to TRBJ1-2; unclear D gene. Deletions cut 5 bases from V and 7 bases from J, with 21 bases between. The CDR3 has 15 residues. Germline V gene data show CDR1 as SGHRS and CDR2 as YFSETQ. The CDR3 here is CASRRAGSPLSGYTF. CDR3 coding DNA: TGCGCCAGCAGGAGAGCGGGATCGCCTCTGTCTGGCTACACCTTC.

The chain joins TRBV4-2 to TRBJ2-1; 7 bases are shared with TRBD1. Germline CDR1 and CDR2: LGHNA and YNFKEQ. V was clipped by 5 bases and J by 8 bases; unmatched bases: 6. This CDR3 is 13 amino acids long. The CDR3 protein is CASSTPGGDEQFF. CDR3 nucleotides: TGTGCCAGCAGCACACCAGGGGGTGATGAGCAGTTCTTC.

The chain has TRBV11-2 and TRBJ1-3; D is undetermined. CDR3 size: 15 residues. The germline gives CDR1 SGHAT, CDR2 FQNNGV. V lost 6 bases, J lost 8 bases, and 20 bases lay in between. CDR3 sequence: CASRFSVNGPDTIYF. Here the CDR3 DNA reads TGTGCCAGCAGGTTCTCGGTTAACGGACCAGACACCATATATTTT. Full variable domain (remainder filled in from reference TRBV11-2 and TRBJ1-3): EAGVAQSPRYKIIEKRQSVAFWCNPISGHATLYWYQQILGQGPKLLIQFQNNGVVDDSQLPKDRFSAERLKGVDSTLKIQPAKLEDSAVYLCASRFSVNGPDTIYFGEGSWLTVV.

This chain joins TRBV5-1 and TRBJ2-6; D is possibly TRBD2 (6 bases). Germline CDR1 reads SGHRS; CDR2 reads YFSETQ. Trimming pared 4 bases from V and 0 bases from J, leaving 11 bases between. The CDR3 loop spans 16 amino acids. CDR3 loop: CASSAGLPSGANVLTF. The CDR3 coding sequence is TGCGCCAGCAGCGCGGGACTGCCCTCTGGGGCCAACGTCCTGACTTTC.

The chain combines TRBV7-9 with TRBJ2-3, with D unresolved. The CDR3 runs 14 residues. Between the trimmed V and J ends, which lost 5 bases and 0 bases, there was a span of 9 bases. Per the germline V gene, CDR1 is SEHNR and CDR2 is FQNEAQ (reference sequence). The CDR3 region has the DNA TGTGCCAGCAGCGTGAGACAAAGCACAGATACGCAGTATTTT. Translated, it gives CASSVRQSTDTQYF.

The chain links TRBV28 to TRBJ1-1; the D gene is possibly TRBD1 (6 bases). Between the trimmed V and J ends, which lost 11 bases and 5 bases, there was a span of 27 bases. The CDR3 runs to 16 residues. Germline loops: CDR1 MDHEN, CDR2 SYDVKM. This CDR3 reads CAQGRCKGGKGTEAFF. DNA for the CDR3: TGTGCCCAGGGGAGGTGTAAGGGGGGGAAAGGTACTGAAGCTTTCTTT.

The V gene is TRBV6-1, the J gene TRBJ1-4, with 10 nucleotides matching TRBD1. J was trimmed by 7 bases and V by 8 bases; bases with no gene match: 4. This CDR3 region has 13 residues. Germline V gene data show CDR1 as MNHNS and CDR2 as SASEGT. CDR3 DNA: TGTGCCAGCGGACGGGACAGGGGTGAAAAACTGTTTTTT. The encoded protein is CASGRDRGEKLFF.

The chain links TRBV5-1 to TRBJ2-1; TRBD1 matches 8 bases. The length of the CDR3 is 16 residues. V was clipped by 5 bases and J by 9 bases; unmatched bases: 16. Germline CDR1 SGHRS, CDR2 YFSETQ. In nucleotides, the CDR3 is TGCGCCAGCAGTATCCAACCCCCCCCAGGGGGCAGTGAGCAGTTCTTC. The encoded protein is CASSIQPPPGGSEQFF.

This clone has ten or more counts. The rearrangement uses TRBV10-3 and TRBJ1-3, with D uncertain. Trimming left V 0 bases short and J 1 base short, with 7 bases between. The CDR3 covers 15 residues. From germline, CDR1 is ENHRY and CDR2 SYGVKD. CDR3 DNA: TGTGCCATCAGTGAGTCAGAAAGTTCTGGAAACACCATATATTTT. This encodes CAISESESSGNTIYF.

This clone was recorded only once. The chain has TRBV5-5 and TRBJ2-1, with 8 nucleotides matching TRBD2. The CDR3 spans 16 residues. Germline values: CDR1 SGHKS, CDR2 YYEKEE (reference sequence). Losses at the gene ends were 7 bases for V and 1 base for J; bases not matched to a gene: 10. The CDR3 sequence is CASANSGVGSYNEQFF. CDR3 DNA: TGTGCCAGCGCTAATAGCGGGGTAGGGTCCTACAATGAGCAGTTCTTC.

This clone was seen a few times. This sequence joins TRBV5-5 and TRBJ2-7; TRBD1 matches at 9 bases. V was pared by 1 base and J by 3 bases, with 8 bases of the junction left unmatched. CDR3 length: 16 amino acids. Per germline, CDR1 SGHKS and CDR2 YYEKEE (reference sequence). The CDR3 bases are TGTGCCAGCAGCTTGTCACCCGGGACAGGGTTCTACGAGCAGTACTTC. This encodes CASSLSPGTGFYEQYF.

J is TRBJ2-5 and V is TRBV2; TRBD2 aligns across 11 bases. This CDR3 has 14 residues. Germline V gene lookup returns CDR1 SNHLY and CDR2 FYNNEI. The trim removed 6 bases at V and 4 bases at J, leaving 4 bases unmatched. CDR3: CASRQTSGRETQYF. The CDR3 coding sequence is TGTGCCAGCAGACAAACTAGCGGGAGAGAGACCCAGTACTTC.

The chain couples TRBV27 to TRBJ2-1; D might be TRBD2 (5 bases). Trimming cost V 10 bases and J 5 bases, with 18 bases left between them. Germline V CDR1 and CDR2: MNHEY, SMNVEV (reference sequence). The CDR3 covers 14 residues. The CDR3 DNA is TGTGCCACCAAATATAGCGATCTCAACAATGAGCAGTTCTTC. Encoded protein: CATKYSDLNNEQFF.

The chain uses TRBV5-1 and TRBJ1-6; D ambiguous. The CDR3 loop spans 15 amino acids. Trimming took off 0 bases at V and 3 bases at J, with 7 bases between the two ends. Germline V CDR1 and CDR2: SGHRS, YFSETQ. CDR3 region: CASSLDVSYNSPLHF. Here the CDR3 DNA reads TGCGCCAGCAGCTTGGATGTCAGCTATAATTCACCCCTCCACTTT.

The chain recombines TRBV6-6 with TRBJ2-3; D possibly matches TRBD1 or TRBD2 (5 bases each). Trimming shortened V by 0 bases and J by 1 base, and 8 bases separated the two germline ends. The CDR3 length is 15 residues. CDR1 and CDR2 from the germline V gene are MNHNY and SVGAGI (reference sequence). In DNA, the CDR3 is TGTGCCAGCAGTTACTCGGGGCGGGGCACAGATACGCAGTATTTT. It translates to CASSYSGRGTDTQYF.

The chain is built from TRBV4-1 and TRBJ2-3; no clear D gene. The germline V gene encodes CDR1 MGHRA and CDR2 YSYEKL. This CDR3 comprises 16 residues. Trimming removed 0 bases at V and 2 bases at J, with 12 bases between. The CDR3 protein is CASSQDKVKTTDTQYF. For the CDR3, the DNA is TGCGCCAGCAGCCAAGATAAAGTAAAGACCACAGATACGCAGTATTTT.